The rows below give T cell receptor beta chains drawn from one sample of a study of T cells in localized non-small cell lung cancer. Sequencing was performed with immunoSEQ multiplex PCR; in TCRdb, only in-frame clones are kept and a portion is missing. Among about 52,000 clones listed, around 84% were seen once. Sequencing was performed on PBMCs, taken before any cancer treatment. The source of these receptors is a female donor with stage II lung adenocarcinoma. CDR3s include the opening cysteine and the closing phenylalanine or tryptophan. A D gene is named only where the DNA matches it firmly. Rows may omit the clone size; those that give it use once, few, many or a size class.

V,J,D,size,CDR3,DNA
TRBV2,TRBJ1-1,-,few,CASMVRNTEAFF,TGTGCCAGCATGGTCAGGAACACTGAAGCTTTCTTT
TRBV6-5,TRBJ1-2,TRBD1,-,CASSLGQGLGYTF,TGTGCCAGCAGCCTTGGACAGGGGTTAGGCTACACCTTC
TRBV9,TRBJ2-2,TRBD2,-,CASSFHLAGGLPGELFF,TGTGCCAGCAGCTTTCATCTAGCGGGGGGGTTACCCGGGGAGCTGTTTTTT
TRBV6-5,TRBJ2-2,-,once,CASRTGQYHTGELFF,TGTGCCAGCAGGACAGGACAATACCACACCGGGGAGCTGTTTTTT
TRBV9,TRBJ1-6,-,-,CASSSRDGGNSPLHF,TGTGCCAGCAGCTCTAGGGATGGGGGGAATTCACCCCTCCACTTT
TRBV6-1,TRBJ1-2,-,few,CASSEQGGYTF,TGTGCCAGCAGTGAGCAAGGTGGCTACACCTTC
TRBV10-3,TRBJ2-7,TRBD2,once,CAISEPGTSGDYEQYF,TGTGCCATCAGTGAGCCCGGGACTAGCGGGGATTACGAGCAGTACTTC
TRBV19,TRBJ2-3,-,-,CASSIDNRGPLTDTQYF,TGTGCCAGTAGTATAGATAACCGGGGGCCCCTCACAGATACGCAGTATTTT
TRBV2,TRBJ1-4,-,-,CASIKETGAGEKLFF,TGTGCCAGCATCAAAGAGACGGGGGCAGGGGAAAAACTGTTTTTT
TRBV18,TRBJ2-2,TRBD2,-,CASPPDKGLAGAAGELFF,TGTGCCAGCCCACCCGATAAAGGACTAGCGGGGGCTGCCGGGGAGCTGTTTTTT
TRBV4-1,TRBJ2-1,TRBD2,-,CASSRTSGDRYNEQFF,TGCGCCAGCAGCCGGACTAGCGGGGATAGGTACAATGAGCAGTTCTTC
TRBV21-1,TRBJ2-1,-,once,CASSARTSGGAFLYEQFF,TGTGCCAGCAGCGCAAGGACTAGCGGGGGGGCGTTTCTCTATGAGCAGTTCTTC
TRBV14,TRBJ1-1,-,once,CASSHLVSGRGEAFF,TGTGCCAGCAGCCATCTGGTAAGCGGCAGGGGCGAAGCTTTCTTT
TRBV5-4,TRBJ2-3,TRBD2,few,CASSSTSVDTQYF,TGTGCCAGCAGCTCAACTAGCGTAGATACGCAGTATTTT
TRBV9,TRBJ2-3,TRBD1,-,CASSVERGQADTQYF,TGTGCCAGCAGCGTAGAAAGGGGGCAGGCAGATACGCAGTATTTT
TRBV27,TRBJ1-1,TRBD1,-,CASSSTGLNTEAFF,TGTGCCAGCAGTTCGACAGGGCTGAACACTGAAGCTTTCTTT
TRBV7-8,TRBJ1-1,-,-,CASSEDEMNTEAFF,TGTGCCAGCAGCGAGGACGAAATGAACACTGAAGCTTTCTTT
TRBV10-3,TRBJ1-2,TRBD1,-,CAIRRAGGALDGYTF,TGTGCCATCAGGAGGGCAGGGGGCGCTTTGGATGGCTACACCTTC
TRBV7-6,TRBJ1-2,TRBD1,-,CASSSTPGQGGRDYGYTF,TGTGCCAGCAGCTCCACGCCCGGTCAGGGGGGAAGAGATTATGGCTACACCTTC
TRBV30,TRBJ1-1,TRBD1,-,CAWIKGATGPEAFF,TGTGCCTGGATTAAGGGGGCGACAGGACCTGAAGCTTTCTTT
TRBV9,TRBJ2-1,-,-,CASSPDPVTYNEQFF,TGTGCCAGCAGCCCAGACCCGGTAACCTACAATGAGCAGTTCTTC
TRBV2,TRBJ1-3,-,-,CASRGRSGNTIYF,TGTGCCAGCCGAGGGAGGTCTGGAAACACCATATATTTT
TRBV9,TRBJ1-1,TRBD1,once,CASSGSRTGGYTEAFF,TGTGCCAGCAGCGGCTCCCGGACAGGGGGCTATACTGAAGCTTTCTTT
TRBV28,TRBJ2-2,TRBD2,few,CASSPSGTYTGELFF,TGTGCCAGCAGTCCCAGCGGGACGTACACCGGGGAGCTGTTTTTT
TRBV7-9,TRBJ1-4,-,-,CASSLHEKLFF,TGTGCCAGCAGCTTACACGAAAAACTGTTTTTT
TRBV9,TRBJ1-1,-,-,CASSRRADAVTEAFF,TGTGCCAGCAGCCGGCGGGCGGATGCGGTCACTGAAGCTTTCTTT
TRBV6-6,TRBJ1-1,-,-,CASSYLGPTNTEAFF,TGTGCCAGCAGTTACTTGGGACCGACGAACACTGAAGCTTTCTTT
TRBV19,TRBJ1-5,-,-,CASSIFGQNQPQHF,TGTGCCAGTAGTATTTTCGGGCAAAATCAGCCCCAGCATTTT
TRBV10-3,TRBJ2-2,TRBD2,once,CAISGGGRGGTGELFF,TGTGCCATCAGTGGAGGTGGGAGGGGAGGCACCGGGGAGCTGTTTTTT
TRBV4-1,TRBJ2-1,TRBD2,-,CASSQDSGTSNHNEQFF,TGCGCCAGCAGCCAAGATTCCGGGACTAGCAATCACAATGAGCAGTTCTTC
TRBV19,TRBJ2-7,-,-,CASSIGGGTDEQYF,TGTGCCAGTAGTATAGGAGGGGGGACCGACGAGCAGTACTTC
TRBV5-6,TRBJ1-6,TRBD1,-,CASSQEPGQGNSPLHF,TGTGCCAGCAGCCAGGAACCGGGACAGGGAAATTCACCCCTCCACTTT
TRBV4-1,TRBJ1-2,-,-,CASSPRIVLTPTDYGYTF,TGCGCCAGCAGCCCTCGTATAGTATTGACTCCCACAGATTATGGCTACACCTTC
TRBV6-5,TRBJ2-1,-,-,CASTPPQVYNEQFF,TGTGCCAGCACCCCTCCCCAGGTATACAATGAGCAGTTCTTC
TRBV27,TRBJ2-1,TRBD1,-,CASARGQGYNEQFF,TGTGCCAGCGCTCGGGGACAGGGTTACAATGAGCAGTTCTTC
TRBV5-4,TRBJ1-1,-,-,CASSHAHGTEAFF,TGTGCCAGCAGCCATGCGCATGGTACTGAAGCTTTCTTT
TRBV19,TRBJ2-7,TRBD1,-,CASSMEQGPYEQYF,TGTGCCAGTAGTATGGAACAGGGGCCCTACGAGCAGTACTTC
TRBV18,TRBJ1-1,TRBD1,-,CASSGSGQPNTEAFF,TGTGCCAGCTCCGGGTCGGGACAGCCGAACACTGAAGCTTTCTTT
TRBV11-3,TRBJ1-1,TRBD1,-,CASSRGGGNTEAFF,TGTGCCAGCAGCCGGGGAGGGGGCAACACTGAAGCTTTCTTT
TRBV18,TRBJ2-3,TRBD2,-,CASSPSGVQDTQYF,TGTGCCAGCTCACCTAGCGGGGTCCAAGATACGCAGTATTTT
TRBV7-6,TRBJ2-1,TRBD2,-,CASSSGLAAYNEQFF,TGTGCCAGCAGCTCCGGACTAGCGGCATACAATGAGCAGTTCTTC
TRBV29-1,TRBJ2-3,TRBD2,-,CSLNLAGGTDTQYF,TGCAGCTTGAACCTAGCGGGGGGCACAGATACGCAGTATTTT
TRBV6-1,TRBJ1-5,-,-,CASSEQWPQHF,TGTGCCAGCAGTGAGCAGTGGCCCCAGCATTTT
TRBV2,TRBJ1-2,-,-,CASSARGYGYTF,TGTGCCAGCAGTGCCCGGGGCTATGGCTACACCTTC
TRBV5-4,TRBJ2-1,TRBD1,-,CASSANRGPSYNEQFF,TGTGCCAGCAGCGCCAACAGGGGACCATCCTACAATGAGCAGTTCTTC
TRBV5-1,TRBJ2-1,TRBD2,-,CASSQRAGTTIRNNEQFF,TGCGCCAGCAGCCAACGAGCGGGGACTACCATAAGGAACAATGAGCAGTTCTTC
TRBV6-1,TRBJ1-6,TRBD1,-,CASSEVAGTGFVALHF,TGTGCCAGCAGTGAAGTCGCCGGGACAGGGTTTGTGGCCCTCCACTTT
TRBV19,TRBJ1-6,TRBD1,-,CASSAGTGGVNSPLHF,TGTGCCAGTAGTGCAGGGACAGGGGGCGTAAATTCACCCCTCCACTTT
TRBV9,TRBJ1-5,-,-,CASSVGAVPGNQPQHF,TGTGCCAGCAGCGTAGGGGCAGTACCGGGCAATCAGCCCCAGCATTTT
TRBV6-1,TRBJ1-1,-,-,CASSGRVGGGEAFF,TGTGCCAGCAGTGGACGAGTGGGTGGGGGGGAAGCTTTCTTT
TRBV7-3,TRBJ2-2,-,-,CASSSSLSRELFF,TGTGCCAGCAGCTCCTCTCTGAGCCGGGAGCTGTTTTTT
TRBV2,TRBJ2-1,-,once,CASSALRVPNEQFF,TGTGCCAGCAGTGCCCTAAGGGTTCCCAATGAGCAGTTCTTC
TRBV10-3,TRBJ1-3,-,-,CAISVSDSGNTIYF,TGTGCCATCAGTGTGTCAGACTCTGGAAACACCATATATTTT
TRBV6-5,TRBJ1-6,-,-,CLTEGYSPLHF,TGTCTGACGGAAGGATATTCACCCCTCCACTTT